This TCR beta chain was captured by sequencing in a study of blood T cells in healthy people across ages. Combining a sample-barcoded 5' primer with a J-beta primer mix, a second PCR ran for 7 to 11 cycles. TCRdb re-analysed the 5' RACE reads in MiXCR, keeping a single row per CDR3 protein. The table shows some 730,000 distinct CDR3 sequences, with about a fifth occurring only once. Worth noting for this clonotype: The antigen remains undetermined.

General study findings and limits: Long-lived donors had more naive CD4+ cells and higher diversity than aged donors. Diversity figures based on one million T cells were deemed too low. CMV status of donors was not determined, possibly confounding expanded clonotype changes.

CDR3 length equals 13 residues. V was pared by 1 base and J by 12 bases, with 15 bases between. Germline CDR1 is SGHTA and CDR2 is FQGNSA. The chain combines TRBV7-2 with TRBJ2-5; possibly TRBD1 for D (5 bases). The material sequenced was blood. The clonotype was recovered from a man aged 65-85 years in good health. CDR3 protein: CASSLVGQGMEYF. CDR3 bases: TGTGCCAGCAGCTTAGTGGGGCAGGGTATGGAGTACTTC.